A single T cell receptor beta chain is shown here with its context. Antigen: not known. Genomic DNA provided the template from which TCR beta VDJ and CDR3 profiles were obtained. TCRdb analysed the reads with MiXCR anew, one entry per CDR3 protein. The sample lists about 180,000 distinct CDR3 sequences, roughly half occurring once. The sample comes from a study of CD8+CD57+ T cells in acquired aplastic anemia. Across the study: The mean DNA yield obtained from sorted CD4+ and CD8+ cells came to about 3.2 ug. Healthy donors averaged roughly 11 million reads for CD4+ cells. Study-wide results and caveats: Patients and healthy controls showed no significant CD8+ Simpson's diversity difference. Patients and controls shared twenty-nine CD8+ CDR3 sequences, which appeared highly expressed in patients and within their immunodominant clones.

The CDR3 covers 15 residues. CDR1 LNHDA and CDR2 SQIVND come from the germline V gene (reference sequence). Trimming shortened V by 4 bases and J by 5 bases, and 18 bases separated the two germline ends. The chain uses TRBV19 and TRBJ2-7, with D possibly being TRBD2 (5 bases). The sequenced material came from sorted CD4+, CD8+, or CD8+CD57+ T cells (not recorded which) from PBMCs. The origin of this receptor is a human donor in good health. Here the CDR3 reads CASSKAGEGPDEQYF. CDR3 coding DNA: TGTGCCAGTAGTAAGGCAGGAGAGGGTCCCGACGAGCAGTACTTC.